These 3 T cell receptor beta chains were sequenced from one sample in a study of T cell repertoires in cytomegalovirus infection. TCRdb used MiXCR to reprocess the reads, holding one entry per CDR3 protein. The sample contains 200,000 to 250,000 distinct CDR3 sequences, around 6.2% of which appear only once. The sample was PBMCs. The receptors were sampled from a human donor in good health (CMV status not recorded). Some clones in this sample may be carry-over from other donors' samples.

This clonotype showed up many times. The rearrangement joins TRBV20-1 to TRBJ2-7; D tentatively reads TRBD1 or TRBD2 (5 bases each). From germline, CDR1 is DFQATT and CDR2 SNEGSKA (reference sequence). The CDR3 covers 19 residues. V shed 1 base and J shed 4 bases, with 29 bases lying between them. The CDR3, as DNA: TGCAGTGCTAGAGCGATTGAGGGGCTCCCAGCTCGGCCCTTTTACGAGCAGTACTTC. It is translated as CSARAIEGLPARPFYEQYF.

This clonotype was counted ten times or more. The chain carries TRBV5-1 and TRBJ1-2; weak D call: TRBD1 (5 bases). Trimming took off 4 bases at V and 7 bases at J, with 17 bases between the two ends. Germline V gene data show CDR1 as SGHRS and CDR2 as YFSETQ. CDR3 size: 14 residues. The CDR3 DNA reads TGCGCCAGCAGCGAGAACACAGGTTCCTCTGGCTACACCTTC. Residues: CASSENTGSSGYTF.

This clonotype was picked up a small number of times. The V call is TRBV11-2, the J call TRBJ2-5, with TRBD2 identical over 7 bases. J lost 4 bases, V lost 5 bases, and 4 bases had no gene match. CDR1 is SGHAT, CDR2 FQNNGV, per germline. This CDR3 spans 13 amino acids. The CDR3 protein is CASSRSGGETQYF. For the CDR3, the DNA is TGTGCCAGCAGCCGGTCGGGGGGAGAGACCCAGTACTTC.